This T cell receptor (beta chain) was sequenced for a study of blood T cells in healthy people across ages. This clonotype has only a few counts. Deletions cut 5 bases from V and 3 bases from J, with 19 bases between. The CDR3 sequence is 15 residues long. Germline values: CDR1 DFQATT, CDR2 SNEGSKA (reference sequence). Primers used in a second PCR of roughly 7 to 12 cycles were a sample-barcoded 5' primer and a J-beta primer mix. TCRdb fed the 5' RACE reads into MiXCR, producing one record per CDR3 protein. This repertoire shows 1,800,000 or so distinct CDR3 sequences, 39% found once; its top ten account for 23%.

V gene TRBV20-1 combines with J gene TRBJ1-2, with a tentative D call TRBD1 (5 bases). The sample comprised blood. The TCR sequence derives from a human donor in good health. In DNA form, the CDR3 reads TGCAGTGCTCCACGGCCCCGGGGGGGATACTATGGCTACACCTTC. Translated, it gives CSAPRPRGGYYGYTF.